This TCR beta chain was recorded in a study of T cells in Graves' hyperthyroidism and ophthalmopathy. TCR beta CDR3 sequences were amplified from RNA transcripts. The TCR CDR3 first-round RT-PCR relied on the HTBI primer set. TCRdb ran MiXCR on the multiplex PCR reads and lists one entry per CDR3 protein. This repertoire shows 150,000 to 200,000 distinct CDR3 sequences, around 15% found once; its top ten account for roughly 29%. The sample holds many counts of this clonotype. CDR1 SEHNR and CDR2 FQNEAQ come from the germline V gene (reference sequence). This CDR3 is built from 14 residues. V shed 7 bases and J shed 5 bases, with 15 bases lying between them.

This clonotype was obtained from a woman in her fifties or sixties with Graves' hyperthyroidism. The V and J genes are TRBV7-9 and TRBJ2-1; no firm D call. Sequencing was carried out using blood. The CDR3: CASISYRSNNEQFF. The CDR3 coding sequence is TGTGCCAGCATATCCTATAGGTCCAACAATGAGCAGTTCTTC.